Below, one T cell receptor beta chain is given with its context. Measured with immunoSEQ multiplex PCR; TCRdb has only the in-frame clones, and not every one. In the table there are 700,000 to 750,000 clones, approximately 83% of which are singletons. This specimen comes from a study of shared T cell receptors in the human thymus. The germline V gene encodes CDR1 GTSNPN and CDR2 SVGIG (reference sequence). V was cut by 2 bases and J by 9 bases, with 20 bases left in between. CDR3 length equals 16 residues. The data also belong to a second study, concerning human thymus T cells.

The rearrangement joins TRBV30 to TRBJ1-6; D is possibly TRBD1 (5 bases). The origin of this receptor is a girl under three years old with a congenital heart defect. The sequencing input was thymocytes. The CDR3 is CAWSPRFGQGCSPLHF. CDR3 in DNA: TGTGCCTGGAGTCCCCGTTTCGGGCAGGGTTGTTCACCCCTCCACTTT.